This TCR beta chain came from a study of cytotoxic CD8 clonotypes in ibrutinib-treated CLL. Looking at the study overall: Patients: around 11 relapsed/refractory, approximately 15 treatment-naive, 17 to 18 IGHV unmutated. Among the samples, the mean was roughly 260,000 productive templates and tens of thousands of productive rearrangements. Findings and caveats of the study: Clonality grew at ibrutinib response; at progression, it decreased back toward baseline.

As concerns this clone: What it recognizes is unknown.

Profiled with immunoSEQ multiplex PCR; TCRdb holds only in-frame clones, not every one. Of some 80,000 clones detected, roughly 77% appear once; the ten largest clones hold more than 4.5%. The CDR3 runs to 13 residues. Germline values: CDR1 SGHNT, CDR2 YYREEE (reference sequence). Between the trimmed V and J ends, which lost 2 bases and 3 bases, there was a span of 8 bases. The V call is TRBV5-4, the J call TRBJ1-1, with a tentative D call TRBD1 (6 bases). The source of this sequence is a human donor with chronic lymphocytic leukemia. The specimen was PBMCs, collected after 12 months of ibrutinib treatment. CDR3: CASSLDRHTEAFF. The CDR3 region has the DNA TGTGCCAGCAGCTTAGACAGGCACACTGAAGCTTTCTTT.